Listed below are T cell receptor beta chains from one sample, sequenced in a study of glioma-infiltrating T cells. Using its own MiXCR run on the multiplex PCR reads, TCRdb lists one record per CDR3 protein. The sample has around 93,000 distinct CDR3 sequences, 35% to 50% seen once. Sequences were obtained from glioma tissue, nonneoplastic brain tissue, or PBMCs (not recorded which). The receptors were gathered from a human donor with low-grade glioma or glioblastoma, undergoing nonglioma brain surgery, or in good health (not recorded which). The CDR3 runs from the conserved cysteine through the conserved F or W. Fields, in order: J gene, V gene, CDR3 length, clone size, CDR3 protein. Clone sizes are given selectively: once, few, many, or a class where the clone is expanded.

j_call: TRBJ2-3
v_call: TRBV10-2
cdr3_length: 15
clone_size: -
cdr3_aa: CASRAGPRGTDTQYF

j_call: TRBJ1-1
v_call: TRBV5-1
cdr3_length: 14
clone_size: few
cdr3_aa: CASSWTGVNTEAFF

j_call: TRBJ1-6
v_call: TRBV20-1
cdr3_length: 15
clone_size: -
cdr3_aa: CSARDFPHVGSPLRF

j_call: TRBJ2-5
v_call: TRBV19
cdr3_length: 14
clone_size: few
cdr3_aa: CASSKTGSRETQYF

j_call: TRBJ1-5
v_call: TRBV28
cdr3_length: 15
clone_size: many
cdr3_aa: CASSNLGDLGQPQHF

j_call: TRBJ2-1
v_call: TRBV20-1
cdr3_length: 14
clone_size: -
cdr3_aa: CSAKDWTGDYEQFF

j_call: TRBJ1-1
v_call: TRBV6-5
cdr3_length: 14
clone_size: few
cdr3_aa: CASRADGENTEAFF

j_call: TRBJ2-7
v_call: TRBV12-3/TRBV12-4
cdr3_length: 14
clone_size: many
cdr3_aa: CASSFSGRTYEQYF

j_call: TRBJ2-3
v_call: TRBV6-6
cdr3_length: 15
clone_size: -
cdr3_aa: CASSLGLAVADTQYF

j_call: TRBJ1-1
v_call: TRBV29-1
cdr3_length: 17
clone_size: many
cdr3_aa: CSVVKRGGQGADTEAFF

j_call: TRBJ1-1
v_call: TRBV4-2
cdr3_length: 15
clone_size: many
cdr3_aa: CASSPQTGGTTEAFF

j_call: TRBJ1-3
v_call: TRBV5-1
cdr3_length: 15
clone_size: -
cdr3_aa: CASRLVSGTGNTIYF

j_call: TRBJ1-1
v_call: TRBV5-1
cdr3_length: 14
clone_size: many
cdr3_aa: CASTITGGGGKAFF

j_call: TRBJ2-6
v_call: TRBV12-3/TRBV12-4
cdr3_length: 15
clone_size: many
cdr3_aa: CASSPPSTGANVLTF

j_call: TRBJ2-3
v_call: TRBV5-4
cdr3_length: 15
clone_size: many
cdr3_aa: CASSSGTPGTDTQYF

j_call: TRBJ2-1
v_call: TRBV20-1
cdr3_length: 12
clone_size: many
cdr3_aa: CSARGRVNEQFF

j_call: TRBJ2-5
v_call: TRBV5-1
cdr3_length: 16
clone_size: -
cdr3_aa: CASSFPDREYQESQYF

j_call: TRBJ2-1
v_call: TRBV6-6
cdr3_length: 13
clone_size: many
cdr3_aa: CASSYWGLYEQFF